The present T cell receptor beta chain was sequenced within a study of T cell changes during pregnancy in multiple sclerosis. Germline CDR1 MNHEY, CDR2 SVGAGI. Trimming shortened V by 2 bases and J by 2 bases, and 7 bases separated the two germline ends. This CDR3 region has 13 residues. This table comes from immunoSEQ multiplex PCR, and its TCRdb copy is limited to in-frame clones, with some not included. The sample yields 55,000 to 70,000 clones, 85% to 95% seen once. Sequences were derived from CD8+ T cells from peripheral blood mononuclear cells, sampled in the third trimester of pregnancy. The chain couples TRBV6-5 to TRBJ2-7; tentative D call: TRBD1 (5 bases). The TCR originated in a female donor in good health, enrolled as a control in a pregnancy study. In DNA, the CDR3 is TGTGCCAGCAGTTACGGGGCGCCCTACGAGCAGTACTTC. This translates into CASSYGAPYEQYF.